The 32 T cell receptor beta chains below were found in one sample sequenced in a study of OX40 agonist ivuxolimab in advanced cancers. Measured with immunoSEQ multiplex PCR; TCRdb has only the in-frame clones, and not every one. The table shows tens of thousands of clones, with more than 85% occurring only once. Specimen: CD4+ or CD8+ T cells sorted from blood, collected in a trial of the OX40 agonist ivuxolimab. The receptor set was obtained from an adult with an advanced solid tumor such as melanoma, head and neck, liver or kidney cancer.

The CDR3 is CASSPEGQGMRTEAFF. The CDR3 region has the DNA TGTGCCAGCTCACCTGAGGGACAGGGAATGAGGACTGAAGCTTTCTTT. The V and J genes are TRBV18 and TRBJ1-1; TRBD1 matches 9 bases. J was trimmed by 5 bases and V by 3 bases; bases with no gene match: 10. In germline, CDR1 is KGHSH, CDR2 LQKENI. The CDR3 length is 16 residues.

V usage is TRBV2 and J usage is TRBJ1-5; 9 bases line up with TRBD1. The J segment lost 7 bases and the V segment lost 6 bases, leaving 10 bases of the junction unmatched. From germline, CDR1 is SNHLY and CDR2 FYNNEI. The CDR3 has 15 amino acids. CDR3 DNA sequence: TGTGCCAGCAGAAGACAGGGGGGGAGAGAACAGCCCCAGCATTTT. It encodes CASRRQGGREQPQHF.

The chain uses TRBV9 and TRBJ2-7; TRBD2 agrees at 12 bases. The germline CDR1 and CDR2 sequences are SGDLS and YYNGEE. V shed 4 bases and J 3 bases; nucleotides not matched to a gene: 2. This CDR3 comprises 14 residues. Here the CDR3 reads CASSPGLAGYEQYF. CDR3 bases: TGTGCCAGCAGCCCGGGACTAGCGGGCTACGAGCAGTACTTC.

The chain combines TRBV5-4 with TRBJ2-3, with unresolved D. Germline assignment: CDR1 SGHNT and CDR2 YYREEE (reference sequence). The CDR3 is 13 amino acids. The V end was cut by 0 bases, the J end by 6 bases, with 8 bases between. The CDR3 sequence is CASSLEYEDTQYF. CDR3 bases: TGTGCCAGCAGCTTGGAGTACGAGGATACGCAGTATTTT.

The CDR3 bases are TGTGCCAGCAGCCAATTAGGGAGTACGAACACTGAAGCTTTCTTT. Its translation is CASSQLGSTNTEAFF. V and J are TRBV14 and TRBJ1-1; D not resolved. This CDR3 comprises 15 residues. Germline V gene sequence: CDR1 SGHDN, CDR2 FVKESK. Trimming cost V 2 bases and J 1 base, with 11 bases left between them.

This chain uses TRBV19 with TRBJ2-1; 7 nucleotides line up with TRBD2. Germline trimming cut 5 bases from V and 5 bases from J; bases unmatched to any gene: 9. Per the germline V gene, CDR1 is LNHDA and CDR2 is SQIVND (reference sequence). This CDR3 comprises 15 residues. The CDR3 protein is CASSVRGLGHNEQFF. For the CDR3, the DNA is TGTGCCAGTAGTGTCCGAGGACTAGGACACAATGAGCAGTTCTTC.

J is TRBJ2-7 and V is TRBV19; D remains ambiguous. Between the trimmed V and J ends, which lost 9 bases and 3 bases, there was a span of 21 bases. The germline V gene encodes CDR1 LNHDA and CDR2 SQIVND (reference sequence). This CDR3 is 15 amino acids long. CDR3 sequence (DNA): TGTGCCAGAACCTTGTTCTCCCTCCGATTCTACGAGCAGTACTTC. Translation: CARTLFSLRFYEQYF.

This sequence joins TRBV28 and TRBJ2-1; no clear D. The CDR3 contains 15 residues. In germline, CDR1 is MDHEN, CDR2 SYDVKM. V lost 8 bases and J lost 1, with 15 bases in between. CDR3 sequence: CASEGKPFSYNEQFF. The CDR3 coding sequence is TGTGCCAGCGAAGGGAAACCGTTTTCCTACAATGAGCAGTTCTTC.

The chain recombines TRBV7-6 with TRBJ1-5; possible D gene TRBD1, 6 bases. V shed 8 bases and J shed 3 bases, with 14 bases lying between them. The CDR3 runs to 14 residues. Germline V gives CDR1 SGHVS, CDR2 FNYEAQ. The CDR3 DNA follows: TGTGCCAGCCCACGGGGGCTTGACAATCAGCCCCAGCATTTT. This encodes CASPRGLDNQPQHF.

V and J are TRBV21-1 and TRBJ2-7; the DNA was not used to check the table's D call, TRBD1. TRBV21-1 is an annotated pseudogene. The CDR3 is 17 residues long. The CDR3 region is CASSKPNVVGQGYEQYF. CDR3 sequence (DNA): TGTGCCAGCAGCAAACCTAACGTGGTGGGACAGGGGTACGAGCAGTACTTC.

The chain recombines TRBV28 with TRBJ2-1; tentatively, D is TRBD1 or TRBD2 (5 bases each). Trimming removed 7 bases at V and 4 bases at J, with 11 bases between. CDR3 size: 13 residues. Germline CDR1 reads MDHEN; CDR2 reads SYDVKM. CDR3: CASNRDLYNEQFF. The CDR3 coding sequence is TGTGCCAGCAACCGGGACCTTTACAATGAGCAGTTCTTC.

The genes are TRBV27 and TRBJ1-5; 8 nucleotides match TRBD1. Per the germline V gene, CDR1 is MNHEY and CDR2 is SMNVEV (reference sequence). V gave up 5 bases and J gave up 1 base; unmatched junction bases: 10. The CDR3 spans 17 residues. CDR3 amino acids: CASSSNRDRLSNQPQHF. Here the CDR3 DNA reads TGTGCCAGCAGTAGTAACAGGGACAGGTTGAGCAATCAGCCCCAGCATTTT.

This clone was seen just once. The CDR3 sequence: CAWTNGQGNTQYF. The DNA of the CDR3 is TGTGCCTGGACTAATGGACAGGGCAATACCCAGTACTTC. V usage is TRBV30 and J usage is TRBJ2-5, with 8 bases aligning to TRBD1. The germline gives CDR1 GTSNPN, CDR2 SVGIG (reference sequence). The ends lost 4 bases at V and 8 bases at J; junction bases unmatched: 9. The CDR3 loop spans 13 amino acids.

This clone came up once. The V call is TRBV18, the J call TRBJ2-2; D gene uncertain. The V gene's germline CDR1 is KGHSH and CDR2 LQKENI. The CDR3 is 13 residues long. Trimming stripped 1 base from V and 1 base from J, with 1 base between. The CDR3 DNA reads TGTGCCAGCTCACCACAGAACACCGGGGAGCTGTTTTTT. Translating gives CASSPQNTGELFF.

This rearrangement joins TRBV7-8 to TRBJ1-5; TRBD1 matches 7 bases. Germline CDR1 reads SGHVS; CDR2 reads FQNEAQ. CDR3 length equals 14 residues. The trim removed 4 bases at V and 4 bases at J, leaving 4 bases unmatched. This chain's CDR3 is CASSSVTGNQPQHF. CDR3 in DNA: TGTGCCAGCAGCTCAGTGACAGGGAATCAGCCCCAGCATTTT.

The chain carries TRBV29-1 and TRBJ2-7; D is possibly TRBD1 or TRBD2 (6 bases each). The germline CDR1 and CDR2 sequences are SQVTM and ANQGSEA. V shed 6 bases and J shed 2 bases, with 29 bases lying between them. This CDR3 comprises 18 residues. The CDR3 reads CSVQRTARVLGGTYEQYF. The CDR3 nucleotides read TGCAGCGTCCAAAGGACAGCCCGAGTTCTCGGCGGGACCTACGAGCAGTACTTC.

The chain couples TRBV28 to TRBJ2-3; 8 bases match TRBD2. The CDR3 contains 16 residues. Trimming took 6 bases from V and 6 from J; bases not matched to a gene: 14. CDR1 and CDR2 from the germline V gene are MDHEN and SYDVKM. CDR3 sequence reads: CASSADPGLGGDTQYF. CDR3 sequence (DNA): TGTGCCAGCAGCGCCGACCCGGGACTAGGGGGGGATACGCAGTATTTT.

V gene TRBV28 combines with J gene TRBJ2-5; D is unresolved. The CDR3 spans 13 residues. The ends were cut back, 2 bases at V and 2 bases at J, with 6 bases in the middle. Germline CDR1 is MDHEN and CDR2 is SYDVKM. CDR3 DNA: TGTGCCAGCAGTTTAACGGTACAAGAGACCCAGTACTTC. Translation gives CASSLTVQETQYF.

The V call is TRBV19, the J call TRBJ2-1, with TRBD1 identical over 9 bases. J was trimmed by 6 bases and V by 6 bases; bases with no gene match: 6. Looked up from germline, CDR1 is LNHDA and CDR2 is SQIVND (reference sequence). The CDR3 length is 14 residues. The CDR3 region has the DNA TGTGCCAGTAGCCGAGGACAGGGGAGCAATGAGCAGTTCTTC. This sequence encodes CASSRGQGSNEQFF.

V and J are TRBV6-5 and TRBJ1-1, with D tentatively TRBD1 (5 bases). Per the germline V gene, CDR1 is MNHEY and CDR2 is SVGAGI. Trimming pared 6 bases from V and 3 bases from J, leaving 17 bases between. This CDR3 has 15 residues. CDR3 loop: CASSLGGWDDTEAFF. DNA of the CDR3: TGTGCCAGCAGCCTCGGGGGTTGGGACGACACTGAAGCTTTCTTT.

J is TRBJ2-4 and V is TRBV5-1, with TRBD2 matching 15 bases. With 3 bases clipped from V and 3 bases from J, the junction kept 10 bases outside the gene matches. CDR3 size: 19 residues. Germline V gene lookup returns CDR1 SGHRS and CDR2 YFSETQ. CDR3 DNA sequence: TGCGCCAGCAGCTCGGGACTAGCGGGAGGTGGATTAGTCAAAAACATTCAGTACTTC. Protein: CASSSGLAGGGLVKNIQYF.

The chain recombines TRBV2 with TRBJ2-7; a possible D gene is TRBD1 (5 bases). The CDR3 sequence is 14 residues long. Trimming took 7 bases from V and 6 from J, leaving 19 bases between them. The germline gives CDR1 SNHLY, CDR2 FYNNEI. CDR3 DNA sequence: TGTGCCAGCACTCCCCAGGGCCTCCTTGGCGAGCAGTACTTC. Its translation: CASTPQGLLGEQYF.

This sequence joins TRBV5-1 and TRBJ2-5; D unclear. Germline V CDR1 and CDR2: SGHRS, YFSETQ. The CDR3 extends over 15 amino acids. V was trimmed by 0 bases and J by 2 bases, leaving 11 bases between them. The CDR3, as DNA: TGCGCCAGCAGCTTGGGACATTTATTACAAGAGACCCAGTACTTC. Translation gives CASSLGHLLQETQYF.

V is TRBV6-6 and J is TRBJ2-5, with D uncertain. The J call is uncertain, as TRBJ2-7 better fits the DNA end. This CDR3 is built from 11 residues. The germline V gene has CDR1 MNHNY and CDR2 SVGAGI (reference sequence). This chain's CDR3 is CASSGSYEQYF. The CDR3 DNA is TGTGCCAGCAGTGGCTCCTACGAGCAGTACTTC.

A single count supports this clone. This chain links TRBV18 with TRBJ2-7, with unresolved D. Germline CDR1 reads KGHSH; CDR2 reads LQKENI. Trimming removed 3 bases at V and 2 bases at J, with 14 bases between. The CDR3 loop spans 15 amino acids. The CDR3 reads CASSPPNLPAYEQYF. CDR3 nucleotide sequence: TGTGCCAGCTCACCCCCGAACCTGCCAGCCTACGAGCAGTACTTC.

The V call is TRBV4-1, the J call TRBJ2-7; 11 nucleotides line up with TRBD2. Germline V gives CDR1 MGHRA, CDR2 YSYEKL. This CDR3 region has 16 residues. The V and J ends lost 1 base and 3 bases, in that order; junction bases with no gene match: 5. The CDR3 reads CASSQGVAGGFYEQYF. The CDR3 nucleotides are TGCGCCAGCAGCCAAGGGGTAGCGGGAGGGTTCTACGAGCAGTACTTC.

The gene calls are TRBV27 and TRBJ2-1; 14 positions match TRBD2. The CDR3 has 17 residues. Germline CDR1 reads MNHEY; CDR2 reads SMNVEV (reference sequence). The junction had 4 bases not matched to a gene; V was cut back by 5 bases and J by 1 base. The CDR3 region is CASSPRTSGRSYNEQFF. The CDR3 DNA is TGTGCCAGCAGTCCCCGGACTAGCGGGAGGTCCTACAATGAGCAGTTCTTC.

The chain recombines TRBV7-2 with TRBJ2-7; D unresolved. The V end lost 5 bases, the J end lost 2 bases, and 19 bases lay between the germline ends. Germline assignment: CDR1 SGHTA and CDR2 FQGNSA. The length of the CDR3 is 16 residues. The CDR3 sequence: CASSPLVSFLTYEQYF. CDR3 nucleotides: TGTGCCAGCAGCCCTCTGGTTAGCTTCTTAACCTACGAGCAGTACTTC.

J is TRBJ1-1 and V is TRBV29-1; no clear D. CDR1 is SQVTM and CDR2 is ANQGSEA in the germline V gene. V was pared by 3 bases and J by 11 bases, with 7 bases between. There are 9 residues in the CDR3. DNA for the CDR3: TGCAGCGTTGAGGGTAGGGCTTTCTTT. This translates into CSVEGRAFF.

J is TRBJ2-3 and V is TRBV28; TRBD2 matches at 9 bases. With 5 bases clipped from V and 1 base from J, the junction kept 4 bases outside the gene matches. The CDR3 spans 15 residues. Germline V lookup: CDR1 MDHEN, CDR2 SYDVKM. The CDR3 nucleotides are TGTGCCAGCAGTCTTTCTAGCGGGGGCACAGATACGCAGTATTTT. It yields the protein CASSLSSGGTDTQYF.

The J gene is TRBJ2-3, the V gene TRBV27, with a weak D call TRBD2 (6 bases). The CDR3 is made up of 13 amino acids. Germline V CDR1 and CDR2: MNHEY, SMNVEV (reference sequence). The V end was cut by 7 bases, the J end by 0 bases, with 8 bases between. The CDR3 here is CASMAGSTDTQYF. Here the CDR3 DNA reads TGTGCCAGCATGGCGGGAAGCACAGATACGCAGTATTTT.

The J gene is TRBJ2-3, the V gene TRBV6-5; no definite D call. CDR3 length equals 14 residues. Germline V gene sequence: CDR1 MNHEY, CDR2 SVGAGI. V dropped 5 bases and J dropped 4 bases, with 13 bases sitting between them. CDR3 amino acids: CASSEPGRPDTQYF. The CDR3 DNA is TGTGCCAGCAGTGAACCGGGTCGGCCAGATACGCAGTATTTT.